This TCR beta chain was retrieved from a study of shared clonotypes between healthy human individuals. Looking at the study overall: Aged 18 to 49, the donors were a couple of women and a few men. Study-level points and caveats: Estimated richness values were generally larger in naive subsets than in memory subsets.

Points on this clone: The antigen is unknown.

Deep-level running was used for the assay. Here immunoSEQ multiplex PCR was the method, and the copy in TCRdb shows in-frame clones only, minus some. The table includes millions of clones, roughly nine tenths detected once. Trimming removed 4 bases from V and 3 bases from J, with 21 bases in between. Looked up from germline, CDR1 is MNHEY and CDR2 is SMNVEV (reference sequence). This CDR3 has 17 amino acids. The sequence derives from a man aged 18 to 29 in good health. This rearrangement joins TRBV27 to TRBJ1-1; D is possibly TRBD1 (6 bases). The sample taken for sequencing was naive CD4+ T cells sorted from blood. The subset here: CD45RA+ positively selected. The CDR3 DNA follows: TGTGCCAGCAGTTCACCTACAGGGTATGGAGCGGACACTGAAGCTTTCTTT. Translating gives CASSSPTGYGADTEAFF.